Listed below are T cell receptor beta chains from one sample, sequenced in a study of CXCR3-negative and CXCR3-positive naive CD8 T cells. After re-calling the 5' RACE reads, TCRdb lists one entry per CDR3 protein, DNA absent. Its listing shows around 160,000 distinct CDR3 sequences. The sample consisted of naive CXCR3+ CD8+ T cells from blood. The source of these receptors is a human donor in good health. Some clones in this sample may be carry-over from other donors' samples. Each CDR3 is given with its conserved first and last residue.

J gene: TRBJ2-5; V gene: TRBV28; CDR3 protein: CASSLAGAKLVEETQYF
J gene: TRBJ2-7; V gene: TRBV27; CDR3 protein: CASSLSGGRVREQYF
J gene: TRBJ1-6; V gene: TRBV7-2; CDR3 protein: CASSPGRTNSPLHF
J gene: TRBJ2-3; V gene: TRBV28; CDR3 protein: CASSLTAVGTDTQYF
J gene: TRBJ1-1; V gene: TRBV29-1; CDR3 protein: CSVGHGSEAFF
J gene: TRBJ2-5; V gene: TRBV10-3; CDR3 protein: CAISHLGLAGGETQYF
J gene: TRBJ2-1; V gene: TRBV5-6; CDR3 protein: CASSPRTGAYNEQFF
J gene: TRBJ2-1; V gene: TRBV3-1; CDR3 protein: CASSQVDIGTDNEQFF
J gene: TRBJ2-2; V gene: TRBV5-6; CDR3 protein: CASSVSGELFF
J gene: TRBJ2-1; V gene: TRBV4-3; CDR3 protein: CASSQDVWGAGNEQFF
J gene: TRBJ2-1; V gene: TRBV27; CDR3 protein: CASSSRLAGGPRNEQFF
J gene: TRBJ2-7; V gene: TRBV21-1; CDR3 protein: CASSNFINYEQYF
J gene: TRBJ2-2; V gene: TRBV4-2; CDR3 protein: CASSQASGPSRTGELFF
J gene: TRBJ2-7; V gene: TRBV20-1; CDR3 protein: CSARVRTTYEQYF
J gene: TRBJ1-6; V gene: TRBV20-1; CDR3 protein: CSARDMSRTLSSYNSPLHF
J gene: TRBJ2-1; V gene: TRBV7-9; CDR3 protein: CASSFWVDGNEQFF
J gene: TRBJ2-1; V gene: TRBV29-1; CDR3 protein: CSVEGGAYNEQFF
J gene: TRBJ1-1; V gene: TRBV29-1; CDR3 protein: CSVEQGGTEAFF
J gene: TRBJ2-7; V gene: TRBV5-1; CDR3 protein: CASSPEWEGAGYEQYF
J gene: TRBJ2-1; V gene: TRBV29-1; CDR3 protein: CSVPTSYNEQFF
J gene: TRBJ1-1; V gene: TRBV7-9; CDR3 protein: CASSLVSTGDTEAFF
J gene: TRBJ2-7; V gene: TRBV5-1; CDR3 protein: CASSSHRGSYEQYF
J gene: TRBJ2-5; V gene: TRBV7-8; CDR3 protein: CASSLLPAGTKETQYF
J gene: TRBJ1-6; V gene: TRBV6-2/TRBV6-3; CDR3 protein: CASINGRRSSYNSPLHF
J gene: TRBJ2-7; V gene: TRBV20-1; CDR3 protein: CSVRDDLAGIDEQYF
J gene: TRBJ1-1; V gene: TRBV5-6; CDR3 protein: CASSFLHSGTEAFF
J gene: TRBJ2-1; V gene: TRBV28; CDR3 protein: CASSFGTGPYNEQFF
J gene: TRBJ2-3; V gene: TRBV28; CDR3 protein: CASSLQDRELDTQYF
J gene: TRBJ2-7; V gene: TRBV29-1; CDR3 protein: CSVERGDRGHEQYF
J gene: TRBJ2-3; V gene: TRBV19; CDR3 protein: CASSGPYFASSTDTQYF
J gene: TRBJ1-4; V gene: TRBV6-6; CDR3 protein: CASSFRDRLEKLFF
J gene: TRBJ2-1; V gene: TRBV7-2; CDR3 protein: CASSDPAYNEQFF
J gene: TRBJ2-1; V gene: TRBV10-3; CDR3 protein: CAISGDGNNEQFF
J gene: TRBJ1-5; V gene: TRBV29-1; CDR3 protein: CSVLTGTGQPQHF
J gene: TRBJ1-1; V gene: TRBV6-5; CDR3 protein: CASSGGLFEMNTEAFF